This T cell receptor (beta chain) was sequenced for a study of CD8+ T cells in alopecia areata. Study-wide findings and caveats: Relative to mice, TCR sharing across patients was less clear, a difference possibly HLA-related. In lesional scalp, particularly from alopecia totalis/universalis, clonality was higher than in normal scalp.

In germline, CDR1 is SQVTM, CDR2 ANQGSEA. There are 14 residues in the CDR3. Trimming stripped 2 bases from V and 0 bases from J, with 7 bases between. Sampling of alopecia areata patients yielded lesional scalp punch biopsies as well as peripheral blood. Sorting separated CD4+ and CD8+ T cells out of PBMCs. With regard to this clone: Its antigen is still unknown.

Extracted RNA was reverse transcribed into cDNA, the sequencing template. Clones were sequenced by immunoSEQ multiplex PCR, and TCRdb holds only the in-frame ones, with some missing. The profile shows some 120,000 clones, around 50% of them singletons. Input material: NKG2D-low CD8+ T cells sorted from blood. The chain combines TRBV29-1 with TRBJ2-2, with D possibly TRBD2 on 5 matching bases. This sequence originates from a human donor with alopecia areata. The CDR3 sequence: CSVERAANTGELFF. The CDR3 DNA reads TGCAGCGTTGAAAGAGCGGCGAACACCGGGGAGCTGTTTTTT.